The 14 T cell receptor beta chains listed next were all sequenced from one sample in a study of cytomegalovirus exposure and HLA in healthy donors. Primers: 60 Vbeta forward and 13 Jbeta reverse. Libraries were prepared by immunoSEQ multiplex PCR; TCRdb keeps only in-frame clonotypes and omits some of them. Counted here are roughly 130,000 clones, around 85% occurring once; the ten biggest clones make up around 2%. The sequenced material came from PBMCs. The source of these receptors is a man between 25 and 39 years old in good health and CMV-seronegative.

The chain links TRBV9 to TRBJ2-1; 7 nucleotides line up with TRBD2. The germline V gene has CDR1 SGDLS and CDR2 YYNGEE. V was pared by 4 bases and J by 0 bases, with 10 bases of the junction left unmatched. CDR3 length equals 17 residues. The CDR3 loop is CASSPRNLAGSYNEQFF. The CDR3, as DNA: TGTGCCAGCAGCCCCCGGAACTTAGCGGGCTCCTACAATGAGCAGTTCTTC.

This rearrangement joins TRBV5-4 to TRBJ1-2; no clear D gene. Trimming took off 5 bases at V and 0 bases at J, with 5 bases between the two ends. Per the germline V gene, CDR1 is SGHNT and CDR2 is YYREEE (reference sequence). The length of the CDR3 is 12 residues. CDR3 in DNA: TGTGCCAGCAGTGGGCCTAACTATGGCTACACCTTC. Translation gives CASSGPNYGYTF.

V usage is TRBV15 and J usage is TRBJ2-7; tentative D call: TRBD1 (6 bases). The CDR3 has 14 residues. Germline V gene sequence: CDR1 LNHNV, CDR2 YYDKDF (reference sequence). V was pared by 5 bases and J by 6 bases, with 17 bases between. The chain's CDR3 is CATSGSRGFSEQYF. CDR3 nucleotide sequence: TGTGCCACCAGCGGTTCAAGGGGGTTCTCCGAGCAGTACTTC.

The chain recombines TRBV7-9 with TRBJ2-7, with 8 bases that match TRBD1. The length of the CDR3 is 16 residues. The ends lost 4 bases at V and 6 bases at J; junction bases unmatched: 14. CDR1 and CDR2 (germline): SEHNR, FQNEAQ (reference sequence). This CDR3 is CASSSDREQALGEQYF. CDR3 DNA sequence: TGTGCCAGCAGCTCGGACAGGGAACAGGCCCTAGGCGAGCAGTACTTC. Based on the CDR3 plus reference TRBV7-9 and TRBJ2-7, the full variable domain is DTGVSQNPRHKITKRGQNVTFRCDPISEHNRLYWYRQTLGQGPEFLTYFQNEAQLEKSRLLSDRFSAERPKGSFSTLEIQRTEQGDSAMYLCASSSDREQALGEQYFGPGTRLTVT.

CDR3: CASSDRTGWVEKLFF. The CDR3 bases are TGTGCCAGCAGTGACCGGACAGGGTGGGTTGAAAAACTGTTTTTT. This chain joins TRBV6-1 and TRBJ1-4; 8 bases line up with TRBD1. Germline values: CDR1 MNHNS, CDR2 SASEGT. Germline trimming cut 3 bases from V and 7 bases from J; bases unmatched to any gene: 7. This CDR3 spans 15 amino acids.

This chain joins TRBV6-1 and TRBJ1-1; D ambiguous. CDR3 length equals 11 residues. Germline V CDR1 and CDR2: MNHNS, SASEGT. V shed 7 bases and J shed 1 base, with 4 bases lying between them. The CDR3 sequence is CASTSNTEAFF. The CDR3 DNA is TGTGCCAGCACTTCGAACACTGAAGCTTTCTTT.

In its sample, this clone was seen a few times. CDR3 region: CASSYAGEVETQYF. CDR3 in DNA: TGTGCCAGCAGTTACGCGGGGGAAGTTGAGACCCAGTACTTC. This sequence joins TRBV6-5 and TRBJ2-5, with 7 positions matching TRBD2. Germline V gives CDR1 MNHEY, CDR2 SVGAGI. Trimming removed 2 bases from V and 5 bases from J; junction bases left unmatched: 5. This CDR3 comprises 14 residues.

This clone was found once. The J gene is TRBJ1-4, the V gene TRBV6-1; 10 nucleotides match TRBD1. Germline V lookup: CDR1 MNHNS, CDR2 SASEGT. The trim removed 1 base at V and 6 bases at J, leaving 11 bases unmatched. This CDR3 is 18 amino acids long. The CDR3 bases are TGTGCCAGCAGTGAAGAATTGACAGGGGGCGCGAACGATGAAAAACTGTTTTTT. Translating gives CASSEELTGGANDEKLFF.

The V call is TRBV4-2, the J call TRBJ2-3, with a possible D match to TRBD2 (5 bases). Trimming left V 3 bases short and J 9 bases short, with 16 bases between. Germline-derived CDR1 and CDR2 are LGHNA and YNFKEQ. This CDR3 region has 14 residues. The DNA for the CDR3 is TGTGCCAGCAGCCAGCCAGAATCTGGGGAGACGCAGTATTTT. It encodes CASSQPESGETQYF.

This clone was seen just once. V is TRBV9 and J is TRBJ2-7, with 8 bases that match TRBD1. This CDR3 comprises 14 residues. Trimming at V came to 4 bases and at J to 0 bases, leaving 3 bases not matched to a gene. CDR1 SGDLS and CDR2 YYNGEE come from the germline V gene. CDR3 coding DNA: TGTGCCAGCAGCACCGACAGGGGCTCCTACGAGCAGTACTTC. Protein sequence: CASSTDRGSYEQYF.

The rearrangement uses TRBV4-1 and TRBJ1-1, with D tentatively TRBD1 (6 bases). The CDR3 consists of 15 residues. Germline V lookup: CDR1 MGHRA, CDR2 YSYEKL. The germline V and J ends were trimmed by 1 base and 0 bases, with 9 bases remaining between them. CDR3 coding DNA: TGCGCCAGCAGCCAAGGAGGGGGTATGAACACTGAAGCTTTCTTT. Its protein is CASSQGGGMNTEAFF.

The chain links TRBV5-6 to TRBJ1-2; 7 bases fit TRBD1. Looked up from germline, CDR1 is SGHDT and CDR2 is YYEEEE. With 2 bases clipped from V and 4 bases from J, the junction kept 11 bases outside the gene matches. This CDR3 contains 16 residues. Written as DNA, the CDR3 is TGTGCCAGCAGCTTCGGGACAGCTCCACTCCTCTATGGCTACACCTTC. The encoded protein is CASSFGTAPLLYGYTF.

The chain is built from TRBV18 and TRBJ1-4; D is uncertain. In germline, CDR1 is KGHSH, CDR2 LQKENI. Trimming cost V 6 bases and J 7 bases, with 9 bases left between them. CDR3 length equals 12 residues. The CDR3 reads CASSEEVEKLFF. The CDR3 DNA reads TGTGCCAGCTCGGAGGAGGTTGAAAAACTGTTTTTT.

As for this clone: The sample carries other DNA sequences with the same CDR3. CDR3 loop: CASSRDRVDQPQHF. The CDR3, as DNA: TGTGCCAGCAGCCGAGACAGGGTGGATCAGCCCCAGCATTTT. J is TRBJ1-5 and V is TRBV7-2; 7 nucleotides match TRBD1. The trim removed 5 bases at V and 5 bases at J, leaving 6 bases unmatched. The germline CDR1 and CDR2 sequences are SGHTA and FQGNSA. The CDR3 covers 14 residues.